This T cell receptor (beta chain) is drawn from a study of T cells in Graves' hyperthyroidism and ophthalmopathy. Findings of the study overall: The authors' 13 V-J model separated ophthalmopathy from stable hyperthyroidism.

Template material for amplifying TCR beta CDR3 regions consisted of RNA transcripts. RT-PCR in the first round (using the HTBI primer set) targeted the TCR CDR3. TCRdb re-called the multiplex PCR reads with MiXCR, one entry per CDR3 protein. The sample has roughly 720,000 distinct CDR3 sequences, 17% seen once. Newly diagnosed hyperthyroidism patients aged 18 to 65 years had disease lasting under 2 months. Diagnoses used clinical symptoms, serum thyroxine and TRAb, thyroid ultrasound and orbital computed tomography. A remark on this clonotype: Its target is not known.

This CDR3 is built from 18 residues. Germline V lookup: CDR1 MNHEY, CDR2 SVGEGT. Trimming removed 5 bases at V and 2 bases at J, with 23 bases between. The source material was blood. The chain links TRBV6-2 or TRBV6-3 to TRBJ2-3, with TRBD2 as a possible D gene (6 bases). This TCR was recovered from a man aged 50 or older with Graves' hyperthyroidism. This CDR3 is CASSVLLGGRGNTDTQYF. Here the CDR3 DNA reads TGTGCCAGCAGTGTCCTTCTGGGGGGAAGGGGTAACACAGATACGCAGTATTTT.